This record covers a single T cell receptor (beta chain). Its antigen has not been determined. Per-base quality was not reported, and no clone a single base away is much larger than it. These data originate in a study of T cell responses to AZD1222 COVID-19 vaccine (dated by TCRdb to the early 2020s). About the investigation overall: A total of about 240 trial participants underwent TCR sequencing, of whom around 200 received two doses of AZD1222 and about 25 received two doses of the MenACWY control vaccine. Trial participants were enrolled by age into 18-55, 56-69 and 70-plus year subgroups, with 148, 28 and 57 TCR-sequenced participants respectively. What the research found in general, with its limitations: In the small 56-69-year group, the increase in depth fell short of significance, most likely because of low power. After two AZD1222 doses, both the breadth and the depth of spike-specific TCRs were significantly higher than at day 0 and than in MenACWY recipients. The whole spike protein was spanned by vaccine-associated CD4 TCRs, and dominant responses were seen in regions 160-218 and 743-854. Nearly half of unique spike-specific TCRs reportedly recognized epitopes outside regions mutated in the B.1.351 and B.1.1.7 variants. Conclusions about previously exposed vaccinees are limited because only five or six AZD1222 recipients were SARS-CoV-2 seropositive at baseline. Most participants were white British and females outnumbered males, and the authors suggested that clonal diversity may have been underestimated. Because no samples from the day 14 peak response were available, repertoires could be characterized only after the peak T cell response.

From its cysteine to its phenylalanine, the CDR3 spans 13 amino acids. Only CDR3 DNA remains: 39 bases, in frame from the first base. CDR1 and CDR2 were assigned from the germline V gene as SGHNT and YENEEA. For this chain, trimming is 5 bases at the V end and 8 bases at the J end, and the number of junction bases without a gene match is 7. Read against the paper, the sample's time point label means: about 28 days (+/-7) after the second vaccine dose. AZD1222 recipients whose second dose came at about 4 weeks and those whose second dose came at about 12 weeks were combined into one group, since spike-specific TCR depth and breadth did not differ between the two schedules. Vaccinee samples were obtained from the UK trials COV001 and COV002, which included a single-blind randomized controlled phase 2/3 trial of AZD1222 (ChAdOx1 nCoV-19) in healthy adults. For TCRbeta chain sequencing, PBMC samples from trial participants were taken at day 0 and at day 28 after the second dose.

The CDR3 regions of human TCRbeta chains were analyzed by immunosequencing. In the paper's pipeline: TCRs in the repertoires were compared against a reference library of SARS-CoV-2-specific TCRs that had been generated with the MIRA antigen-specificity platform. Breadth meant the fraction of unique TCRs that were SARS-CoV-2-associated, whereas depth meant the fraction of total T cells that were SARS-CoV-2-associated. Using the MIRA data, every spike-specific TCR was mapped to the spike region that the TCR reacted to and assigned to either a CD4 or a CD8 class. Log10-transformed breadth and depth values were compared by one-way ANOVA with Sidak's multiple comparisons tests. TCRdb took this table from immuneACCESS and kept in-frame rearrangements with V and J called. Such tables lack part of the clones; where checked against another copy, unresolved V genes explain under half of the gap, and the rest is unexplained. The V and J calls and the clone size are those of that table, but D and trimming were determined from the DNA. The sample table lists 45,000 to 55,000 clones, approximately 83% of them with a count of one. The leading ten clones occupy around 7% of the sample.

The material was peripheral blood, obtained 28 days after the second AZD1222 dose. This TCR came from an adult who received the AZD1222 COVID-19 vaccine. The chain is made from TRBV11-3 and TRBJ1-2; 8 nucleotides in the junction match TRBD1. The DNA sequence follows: TGTGCCAGCAGCGGACCGGGACAGGAAGGCTACACCTTC. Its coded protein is CASSGPGQEGYTF.